This T cell receptor (beta chain) was sequenced during a study of T cell repertoires in breast cancer. Findings and caveats of the study: Antigen-based selection and expansion was suggested by diverse encodings of shared TCRs.

The expanded emulsion RT-PCR method captured paired alpha and beta chains from CD8+ T cells. Unpaired genes were suppressed by blocking oligonucleotides during a second nested PCR. A single record per CDR3 protein comes from TCRdb applying MiXCR to the emulsion pairing reads. The sample has around 43,000 distinct CDR3 sequences, under 50% seen once; the top ten hold roughly 60%. About this clonotype: Its antigen is undetermined.

This CDR3 has 16 residues. V was shortened by 8 bases and J by 9 bases, with 26 bases between the two germline ends. Looked up from germline, CDR1 is ENHRY and CDR2 is SYGVKD. Material for sequencing was CD8+ T cells. This receptor was taken from a pool of human donors with breast cancer or a healthy control (not recorded which). The rearrangement joins TRBV10-3 to TRBJ2-1, with D perhaps matching TRBD2 (6 bases). The CDR3 DNA sequence: TGTGCCATCTCGGGGGAGGCGGGAACCCCCGCCGGTGAGCAGTTCTTC. Its translation is CAISGEAGTPAGEQFF.